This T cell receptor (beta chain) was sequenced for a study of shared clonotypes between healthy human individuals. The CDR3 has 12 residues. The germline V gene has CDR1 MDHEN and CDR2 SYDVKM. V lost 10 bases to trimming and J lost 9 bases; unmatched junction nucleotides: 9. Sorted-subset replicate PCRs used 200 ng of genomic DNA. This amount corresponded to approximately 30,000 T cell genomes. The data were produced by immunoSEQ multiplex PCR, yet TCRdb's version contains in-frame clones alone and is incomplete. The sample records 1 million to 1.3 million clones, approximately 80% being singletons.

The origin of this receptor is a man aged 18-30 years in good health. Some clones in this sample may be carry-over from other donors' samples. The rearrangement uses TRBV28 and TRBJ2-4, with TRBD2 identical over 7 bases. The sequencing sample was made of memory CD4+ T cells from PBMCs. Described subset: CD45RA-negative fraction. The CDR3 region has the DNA TGTGCCACCCAGTGGGGGGGTGGCATTCAGTACTTC. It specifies CATQWGGGIQYF.